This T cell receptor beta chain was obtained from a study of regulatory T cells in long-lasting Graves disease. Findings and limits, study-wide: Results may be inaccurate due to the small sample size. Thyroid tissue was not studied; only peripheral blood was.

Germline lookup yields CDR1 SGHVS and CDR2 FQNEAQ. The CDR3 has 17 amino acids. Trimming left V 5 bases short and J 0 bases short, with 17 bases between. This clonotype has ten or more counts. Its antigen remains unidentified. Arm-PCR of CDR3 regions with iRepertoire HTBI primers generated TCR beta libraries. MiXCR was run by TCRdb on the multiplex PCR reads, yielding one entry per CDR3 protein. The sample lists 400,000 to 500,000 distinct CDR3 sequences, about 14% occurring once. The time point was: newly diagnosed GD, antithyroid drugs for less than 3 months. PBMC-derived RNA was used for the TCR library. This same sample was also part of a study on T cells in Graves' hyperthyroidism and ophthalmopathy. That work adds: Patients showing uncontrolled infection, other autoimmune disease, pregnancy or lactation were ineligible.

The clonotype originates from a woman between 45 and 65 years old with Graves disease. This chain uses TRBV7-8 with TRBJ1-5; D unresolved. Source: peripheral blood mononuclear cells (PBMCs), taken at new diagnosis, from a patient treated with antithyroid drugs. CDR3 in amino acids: CASSPTGRQYSNQPQHF. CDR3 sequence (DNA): TGTGCCAGCAGCCCAACCGGCAGGCAGTATAGCAATCAGCCCCAGCATTTT.